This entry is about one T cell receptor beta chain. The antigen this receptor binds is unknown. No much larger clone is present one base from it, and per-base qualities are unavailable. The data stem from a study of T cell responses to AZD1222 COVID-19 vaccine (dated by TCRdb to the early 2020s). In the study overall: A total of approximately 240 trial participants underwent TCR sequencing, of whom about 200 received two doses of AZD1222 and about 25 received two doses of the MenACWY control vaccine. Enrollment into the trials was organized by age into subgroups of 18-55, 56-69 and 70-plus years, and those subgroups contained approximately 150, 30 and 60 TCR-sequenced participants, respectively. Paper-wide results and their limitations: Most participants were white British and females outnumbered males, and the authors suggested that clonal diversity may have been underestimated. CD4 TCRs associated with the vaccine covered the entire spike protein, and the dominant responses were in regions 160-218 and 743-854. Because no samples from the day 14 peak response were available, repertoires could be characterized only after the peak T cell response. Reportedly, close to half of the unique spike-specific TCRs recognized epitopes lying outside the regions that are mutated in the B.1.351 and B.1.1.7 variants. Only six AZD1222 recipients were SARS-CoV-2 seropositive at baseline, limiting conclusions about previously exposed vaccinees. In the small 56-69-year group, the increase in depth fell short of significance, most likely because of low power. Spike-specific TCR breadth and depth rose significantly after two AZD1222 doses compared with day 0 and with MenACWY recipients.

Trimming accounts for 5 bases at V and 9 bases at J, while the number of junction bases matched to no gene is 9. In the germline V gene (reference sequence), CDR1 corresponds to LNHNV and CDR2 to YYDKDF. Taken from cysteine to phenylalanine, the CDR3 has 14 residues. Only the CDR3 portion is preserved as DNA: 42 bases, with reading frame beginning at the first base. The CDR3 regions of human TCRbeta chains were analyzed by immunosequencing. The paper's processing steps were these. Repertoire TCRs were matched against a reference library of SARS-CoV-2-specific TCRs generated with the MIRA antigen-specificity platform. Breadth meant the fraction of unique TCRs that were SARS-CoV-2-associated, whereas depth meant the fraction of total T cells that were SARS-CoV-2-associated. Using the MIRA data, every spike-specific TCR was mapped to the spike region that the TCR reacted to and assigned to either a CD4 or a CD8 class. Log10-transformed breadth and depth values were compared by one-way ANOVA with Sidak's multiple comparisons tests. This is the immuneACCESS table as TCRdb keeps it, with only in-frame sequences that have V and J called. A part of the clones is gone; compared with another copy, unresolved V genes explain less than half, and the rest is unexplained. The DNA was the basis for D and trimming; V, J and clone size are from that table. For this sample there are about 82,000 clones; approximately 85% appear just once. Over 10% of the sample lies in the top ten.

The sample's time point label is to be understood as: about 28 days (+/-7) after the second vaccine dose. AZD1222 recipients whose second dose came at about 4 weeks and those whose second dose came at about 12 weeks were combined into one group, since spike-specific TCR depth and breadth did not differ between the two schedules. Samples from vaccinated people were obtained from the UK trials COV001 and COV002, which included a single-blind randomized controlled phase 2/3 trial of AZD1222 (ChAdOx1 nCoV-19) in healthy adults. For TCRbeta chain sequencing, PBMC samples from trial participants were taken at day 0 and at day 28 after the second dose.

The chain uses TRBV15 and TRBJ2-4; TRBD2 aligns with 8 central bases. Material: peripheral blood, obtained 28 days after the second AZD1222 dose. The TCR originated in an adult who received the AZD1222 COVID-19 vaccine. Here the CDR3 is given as CATSLKRELSIQYF. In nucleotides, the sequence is TGTGCCACCAGCCTGAAGCGGGAGTTGAGCATTCAGTACTTC.